This T cell receptor beta chain was obtained from a study of human T cells and chemical hapten exposure. Time point specified: patch test 3, about 24 weeks after DPC sensitization. Treatment here: therapeutic diphenylcyclopropenone sensitization with weekly scalp DPC. Patch tests were applied only after blood draws. Unfractionated whole blood was the source from which total RNA was extracted. Authors' processing steps: A per-sample median of about 100,000 TCRs was observed, with counts ranging from roughly 20,000 to 700,000. TCRdb ran MiXCR on the RACE reads and lists one entry per CDR3 protein. The V and J calls reflect TCRdb's pipeline rather than the authors' work. The sample yields about 200,000 distinct CDR3 sequences, under 25% seen once. The ends were cut back, 2 bases at V and 2 bases at J, with 9 bases in the middle. There are 15 residues in the CDR3.

This TCR was sampled from a woman aged 35 to 49 with alopecia areata. Some clones in this sample may be carry-over from other donors' samples. Sequences were derived from whole blood, sampled in connection with sensitization to the hapten diphenylcyclopropenone (DPC). This chain connects TRBV12-3 or TRBV12-4 to TRBJ2-2; D is uncertain. For the CDR3, the DNA is TGTGCCAGCAGTTTACGGCATCTTAACACCGGGGAGCTGTTTTTT. Translated, it gives CASSLRHLNTGELFF.